One and the same sample provided the 6 T cell receptor beta chains below, sequenced in a study of cytomegalovirus exposure and HLA in healthy donors. Vbeta (60) and Jbeta (13) primers were used in the PCR. Measured with immunoSEQ multiplex PCR; TCRdb has only the in-frame clones, and not every one. Of under 150,000 clones listed, 65% to 75% were seen once; the top ten hold more than 4%. Sequencing was carried out using PBMCs. The receptors originated from a man between 60 and 75 years old in good health and CMV-seronegative.

The CDR3 nucleotides read TGCGCCAGCAGCAATGCCCCCCCAGGGGGTGACGAGACCCAGTACTTC. Translating gives CASSNAPPGGDETQYF. The rearrangement links TRBV5-1 to TRBJ2-5; TRBD1 aligns across 7 bases. Per germline, CDR1 SGHRS and CDR2 YFSETQ. The CDR3 has 16 residues. The trim removed 4 bases at V and 5 bases at J, leaving 14 bases unmatched.

In this sample, this clone turned up a few times. This same CDR3 is encoded by further DNA sequences in the sample. This sequence joins TRBV30 and TRBJ1-2; D is unresolved. The CDR3 is 12 amino acids. Germline loops: CDR1 GTSNPN, CDR2 SVGIG (reference sequence). Trimming cost V 0 bases and J 5 bases, with 7 bases left between them. CDR3 DNA sequence: TGTGCCTGGAGTGTAACGGGTTATGGCTACACCTTC. Translated: CAWSVTGYGYTF.

This clone was counted between two and nine times. The chain employs TRBV27 and TRBJ2-7; 7 bases match TRBD2. CDR3 length equals 13 residues. CDR1 is MNHEY, CDR2 SMNVEV, per germline (reference sequence). V lost 8 bases and J lost 4; bases outside the gene matches: 8. The CDR3 loop is CASARGRGYEQYF. In DNA, the CDR3 is TGTGCCAGCGCCCGAGGGCGGGGGTACGAGCAGTACTTC.

This clone was recorded a few times. The chain has TRBV7-9 and TRBJ2-5; 10 bases are a match to TRBD2. Germline V gene data show CDR1 as SEHNR and CDR2 as FQNEAQ (reference sequence). The CDR3 consists of 14 residues. V lost 4 bases, J lost 5 bases, and 4 bases stayed unmatched. CDR3 sequence reads: CASSSSGRSETQYF. CDR3 nucleotide sequence: TGTGCCAGCAGCTCTAGCGGGAGATCTGAGACCCAGTACTTC.

This clone was seen just once. The chain recombines TRBV5-1 with TRBJ2-3; D unclear. Trimming removed 2 bases at V and 6 bases at J, with 16 bases between. Germline CDR1 and CDR2: SGHRS and YFSETQ. The length of the CDR3 is 15 residues. CDR3 residues: CASSLNSPWADTQYF. CDR3 in DNA: TGCGCCAGCAGCTTAAACTCCCCATGGGCGGATACGCAGTATTTT. Supplemented by reference TRBV5-1 and TRBJ2-3, the full variable domain reads KAGVTQTPRYLIKTRGQQVTLSCSPISGHRSVSWYQQTPGQGLQFLFEYFSETQRNKGNFPGRFSGRQFSNSRSEMNVSTLELGDSALYLCASSLNSPWADTQYFGPGTRLTVL.

The rearrangement joins TRBV7-3 to TRBJ2-7, with 7 bases that match TRBD1. The CDR3 spans 14 residues. Germline lookup yields CDR1 SGHTA and CDR2 FQGTGA. V lost 0 bases to trimming and J lost 1 base; unmatched junction nucleotides: 0. In DNA form, the CDR3 reads TGTGCCAGCAGCTTAACGGGACAGTCCTACGAGCAGTACTTC. Residues: CASSLTGQSYEQYF.